Listed here are 2 T cell receptor beta chains from one sample, sequenced in a study of cytomegalovirus exposure and HLA in healthy donors. The primer mix had 60 Vbeta and 13 Jbeta primers. Measured with immunoSEQ multiplex PCR; TCRdb has only the in-frame clones, and not every one. The sample yields fewer than 250,000 clones, roughly 77% seen once. The specimen sequenced was PBMCs. These receptors were collected from a woman between 25 and 40 years old in good health and CMV-seropositive.

This rearrangement joins TRBV27 to TRBJ2-7; D is possibly TRBD2 (6 bases). The CDR3 covers 14 residues. The germline V and J ends were trimmed by 2 bases and 0 bases, with 8 bases remaining between them. Germline lookup yields CDR1 MNHEY and CDR2 SMNVEV (reference sequence). The CDR3 bases are TGTGCCAGCAGTTTAAGCGGGTTCTCCTACGAGCAGTACTTC. Residues: CASSLSGFSYEQYF.

The chain has TRBV28 and TRBJ2-5, with D unresolved. The DNA matches TRBJ2-7 better at its end, which makes the J call doubtful. The germline gives CDR1 MDHEN, CDR2 SYDVKM. The CDR3 totals 13 residues. This CDR3 is CASSPPRSYEQYF. In DNA, the CDR3 is TGTGCCAGCAGTCCCCCGCGCTCCTACGAGCAGTACTTC.